These T cell receptor beta chains were read from a single sample in a study of cytomegalovirus exposure and HLA in healthy donors. Sequencing used immunoSEQ multiplex PCR; TCRdb keeps in-frame clones, though not all of them. The sample consists of fewer than 200,000 clones, 80% to 90% of them appearing once. Sequencing was carried out using PBMCs. These TCRs come from a woman aged 18-29 years in good health and CMV-seronegative. Both conserved end residues are part of each CDR3. The D gene is left open where the match is weak. Where a row states a size, it is once, few, many or the class of an expanded clone; other rows omit it.

J: TRBJ2-5
D: TRBD1
size: once
V: TRBV7-2
CDR3: CASSWDSRETQYF
DNA: TGTGCCAGCAGCTGGGACAGCCGGGAGACCCAGTACTTC

J: TRBJ1-2
D: TRBD1
size: -
V: TRBV28
CDR3: CASRTGGANYGYTF
DNA: TGTGCCAGCAGGACAGGGGGCGCCAACTATGGCTACACCTTC

J: TRBJ1-1
D: -
size: -
V: TRBV5-4
CDR3: CASSRGVGDTEAFF
DNA: TGTGCCAGCAGCCGTGGGGTAGGGGACACTGAAGCTTTCTTT

J: TRBJ1-6
D: TRBD1
size: -
V: TRBV4-1
CDR3: CASNQDRGLSPLHF
DNA: TGCGCCAGCAACCAAGACAGGGGATTATCACCCCTCCACTTT

J: TRBJ1-2
D: TRBD1
size: once
V: TRBV7-2
CDR3: CASSLDGTGGYGYTF
DNA: TGTGCCAGCAGCTTAGATGGGACAGGGGGCTATGGCTACACCTTC

J: TRBJ2-2
D: TRBD1
size: -
V: TRBV5-1
CDR3: CASSWTGVTNTGELFF
DNA: TGCGCCAGCAGCTGGACAGGGGTCACGAACACCGGGGAGCTGTTTTTT

J: TRBJ2-7
D: TRBD2
size: -
V: TRBV11-2
CDR3: CASQDTSGAYEQYF
DNA: TGTGCCAGCCAGGACACTAGCGGCGCCTACGAGCAGTACTTC

J: TRBJ2-6
D: -
size: -
V: TRBV5-1
CDR3: CASSLARGAGANVLTF
DNA: TGCGCCAGCAGCTTGGCCAGGGGAGCCGGGGCCAACGTCCTGACTTTC

J: TRBJ2-7
D: TRBD2
size: -
V: TRBV10-1
CDR3: CASSPLAGGRVEQYF
DNA: TGCGCCAGCAGTCCGTTAGCGGGAGGCCGAGTCGAGCAGTACTTC

J: TRBJ2-7
D: -
size: -
V: TRBV28
CDR3: CASSPSSLYEQYF
DNA: TGTGCCAGCAGTCCTAGCTCACTCTACGAGCAGTACTTC

J: TRBJ2-1
D: TRBD2
size: -
V: TRBV29-1
CDR3: CSGGGGSNEQFF
DNA: TGCAGCGGGGGGGGAGGGTCAAATGAGCAGTTCTTC

J: TRBJ2-7
D: TRBD2
size: -
V: TRBV4-2
CDR3: CASSQASGTGTSGRGLEQYF
DNA: TGTGCCAGCAGCCAAGCTTCTGGGACCGGGACTAGCGGGCGGGGTCTAGAGCAGTACTTC

J: TRBJ2-3
D: TRBD2
size: once
V: TRBV5-1
CDR3: CASNLASTGTSGISTQYF
DNA: TGCGCCAGCAATCTGGCCTCAACCGGGACTAGCGGGATTAGTACGCAGTATTTT

J: TRBJ2-2
D: -
size: -
V: TRBV28
CDR3: CASSLGGPGELFF
DNA: TGTGCCAGCAGTTTGGGGGGGCCCGGGGAGCTGTTTTTT

J: TRBJ2-7
D: TRBD1
size: -
V: TRBV7-9
CDR3: CASSLPRDRADEQYF
DNA: TGTGCCAGCAGCTTACCCCGGGACAGGGCCGACGAGCAGTACTTC

J: TRBJ1-4
D: TRBD1
size: -
V: TRBV6-6
CDR3: CASSLGTGRRLFF
DNA: TGTGCCAGCAGCCTCGGGACAGGGAGGCGGCTGTTTTTT

J: TRBJ1-6
D: -
size: -
V: TRBV28
CDR3: CASSSSDRGGYSPLHF
DNA: TGTGCCAGCAGTTCCTCGGACCGGGGAGGATATTCACCCCTCCACTTT